The 3 T cell receptor beta chains reported below all come from one sample, sequenced in a study of monozygotic twins with inflammatory bowel disease. TCRdb processed the 5' RACE reads again and assigns one entry to each CDR3 protein, with no DNA. In total, the table holds roughly 140,000 distinct CDR3 sequences. Source material: blood. The source of these receptors is a human donor with ulcerative colitis or Crohn's disease, or a healthy co-twin of an affected twin (not recorded which).

The CDR3: CASSLTAGVVPYGYTF. The rearrangement joins TRBV7-2 to TRBJ1-2; TCRdb calls TRBD1, which cannot be checked without DNA. This CDR3 region has 16 residues. Germline values: CDR1 SGHTA, CDR2 FQGNSA.

The chain recombines TRBV7-2 with TRBJ2-2; the D call from TCRdb, TRBD2, cannot be confirmed without DNA. The CDR3 has 16 amino acids. The germline gives CDR1 SGHTA, CDR2 FQGNSA. CDR3: CASTQREAANTGELFF.

This rearrangement joins TRBV4-1 to TRBJ2-3; TCRdb indicates TRBD2, and absent DNA this call remains unverified. The CDR3 is made up of 19 amino acids. Germline V gives CDR1 MGHRA, CDR2 YSYEKL. CDR3 protein: CASSQSTSGGLSHTDTQYF.